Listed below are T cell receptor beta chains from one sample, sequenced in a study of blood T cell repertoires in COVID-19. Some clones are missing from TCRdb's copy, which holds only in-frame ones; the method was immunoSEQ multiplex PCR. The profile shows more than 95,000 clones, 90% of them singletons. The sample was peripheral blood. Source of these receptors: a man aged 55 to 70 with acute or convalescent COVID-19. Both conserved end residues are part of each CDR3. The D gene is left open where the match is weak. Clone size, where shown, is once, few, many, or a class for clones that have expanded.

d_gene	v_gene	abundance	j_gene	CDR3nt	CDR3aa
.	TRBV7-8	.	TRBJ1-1	TGTGCCAGCAGCCCCGGGTACACTGAAGCTTTCTTT	CASSPGYTEAFF
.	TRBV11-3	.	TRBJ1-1	TGTGCCAGCAGCCTCGGGGGGGACGACACTGAAGCTTTCTTT	CASSLGGDDTEAFF
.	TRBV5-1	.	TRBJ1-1	TGCGCCAGCAGCTTGGACGCGGCCGGAGGGAGCACTGAAGCTTTCTTT	CASSLDAAGGSTEAFF
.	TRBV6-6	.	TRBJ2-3	TGTGCCAGCAGTTACTCGAGGGGGGGATTCACAGATACGCAGTATTTT	CASSYSRGGFTDTQYF
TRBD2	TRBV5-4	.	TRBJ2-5	TGTGCCAGCAGCTCCACGACTAGCGGGCGTACCCAGTACTTC	CASSSTTSGRTQYF
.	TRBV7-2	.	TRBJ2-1	TGTGCCAGCAGCTTAGACCCGGCTAGCTCCTACAATGAGCAGTTCTTC	CASSLDPASSYNEQFF
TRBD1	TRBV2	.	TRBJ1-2	TGTGCCAGCAAACGGGACAGCAACTATGGCTACACCTTC	CASKRDSNYGYTF
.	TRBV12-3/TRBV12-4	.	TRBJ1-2	TGTGCCAGCAGACTACTGTCGGGCTATGGCTACACCTTC	CASRLLSGYGYTF
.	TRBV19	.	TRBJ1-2	TGTGCCAGTAGTATGGGGACTCAGAGATCCTACACCTTC	CASSMGTQRSYTF
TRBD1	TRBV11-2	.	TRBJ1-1	TGTGCCAGCGGGGCCCAGGGGGCCATGAACACTGAAGCTTTCTTT	CASGAQGAMNTEAFF
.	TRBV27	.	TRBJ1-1	TGTGCCAGCTCGTTCCGGGGTGGCACTGAAGCTTTCTTT	CASSFRGGTEAFF
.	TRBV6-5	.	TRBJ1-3	TGTGCCAGCAAGGGGGTGGGTCCTTCTGGAAACACCATATATTTT	CASKGVGPSGNTIYF
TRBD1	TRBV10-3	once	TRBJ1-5	TGTGCCATCAGTGAGGCGGGACAGCAATATAGCAATCAGCCCCAGCATTTT	CAISEAGQQYSNQPQHF
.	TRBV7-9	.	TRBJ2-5	TGTGCCTTCACGGAGTACCAAGAGACCCAGTACTTC	CAFTEYQETQYF
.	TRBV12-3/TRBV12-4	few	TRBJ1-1	TGTGCCAGCAGTTATGCAGGGAACACTGAAGCTTTCTTT	CASSYAGNTEAFF
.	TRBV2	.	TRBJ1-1	TGTGCCAGCAGTGAAGATCTGGGAGGCACTGAAGCTTTCTTT	CASSEDLGGTEAFF
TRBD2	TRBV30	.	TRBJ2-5	TGTGCCTGGGGGATAGCGGGGGGGCTTGGTGAGACCCAGTACTTC	CAWGIAGGLGETQYF
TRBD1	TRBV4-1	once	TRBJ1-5	TGCGCCAGCAGCGTAAGACAGGGACCGGATAGCAATCAGCCCCAGCATTTT	CASSVRQGPDSNQPQHF
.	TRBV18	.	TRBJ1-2	TGTGCCAGCTCACCCGCAGGTGATGGCTACACCTTC	CASSPAGDGYTF
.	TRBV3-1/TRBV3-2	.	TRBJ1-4	TGTGCCAGCAGCCAACCCAGGGCAACTAATGAAAAACTGTTTTTT	CASSQPRATNEKLFF
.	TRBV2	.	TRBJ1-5	TGTGCCAGCAGTGAAAGTTGGGGGGATCAGCCCCAGCATTTT	CASSESWGDQPQHF
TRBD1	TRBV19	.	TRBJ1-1	TGTGCCAGTAGAGACGACAGGGCCACTGAAGCTTTCTTT	CASRDDRATEAFF
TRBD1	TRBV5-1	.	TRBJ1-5	TGCGCCAGCAGCTCGGGACAGGCGGATCAGCCCCAGCATTTT	CASSSGQADQPQHF
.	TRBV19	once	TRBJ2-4	TGTGCCAGTAGTATGCTACAGGGCCAAAACATTCAGTACTTC	CASSMLQGQNIQYF
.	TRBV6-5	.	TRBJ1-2	TGTGCCAGCAGTTACAGAGGGGGTGGCTACACCTTC	CASSYRGGGYTF
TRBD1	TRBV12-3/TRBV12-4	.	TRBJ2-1	TGTGCCAGCAGTAGTGAAGAGGACAGGGAGCAGTTCTTC	CASSSEEDREQFF
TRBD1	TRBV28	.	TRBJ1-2	TGTGCCAGCAGTCCAACAAGACAGGGGGCTTATGGCTACACCTTC	CASSPTRQGAYGYTF
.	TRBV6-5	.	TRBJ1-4	TGTGCCAGCAGGAGGGCCCACGATGAAAAACTGTTTTTT	CASRRAHDEKLFF
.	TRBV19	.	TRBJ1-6	TGTGCCAGTAGTATAACAGGTTATAATTCACCCCTCCACTTT	CASSITGYNSPLHF
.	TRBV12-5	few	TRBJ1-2	TGTGCCCCGTACAGGAATGGCTACACCTTC	CAPYRNGYTF
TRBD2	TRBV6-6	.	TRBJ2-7	TGTGCCAGCAGTTACGGGACTAGCGGTTCCTACGAGCAGTACTTC	CASSYGTSGSYEQYF
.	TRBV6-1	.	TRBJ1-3	TGTGCCAGCAGTGAGAGCTCTGGAAACACCATATATTTT	CASSESSGNTIYF
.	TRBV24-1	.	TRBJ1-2	TGTGCCACCAGTGACCCCGGGAGGAACTATGGCTACACCTTC	CATSDPGRNYGYTF
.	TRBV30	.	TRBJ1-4	TGTGCCTGGAGTGTACGGAGAGCAACTAATGAAAAACTGTTTTTT	CAWSVRRATNEKLFF
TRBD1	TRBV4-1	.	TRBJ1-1	TGCGCCAGCAGGCAGGGGGCGAACACTGAAGCTTTCTTT	CASRQGANTEAFF
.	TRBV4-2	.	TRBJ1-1	TGTGCCAGCAGCCAAGGGGAGTACACTGAAGCTTTCTTT	CASSQGEYTEAFF
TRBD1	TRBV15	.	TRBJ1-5	TGTGCCACCAGTTCACAGGGGACTTATAGCAATCAGCCCCAGCATTTT	CATSSQGTYSNQPQHF
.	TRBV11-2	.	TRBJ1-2	TGTGCCAGCACCATCTTAGGGAGTCCGCGGGCTGGCTACACCTTC	CASTILGSPRAGYTF
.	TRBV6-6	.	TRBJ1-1	TGTGCCAGCAGTAAAACGGACAGAACCACTGAAGCTTTCTTT	CASSKTDRTTEAFF
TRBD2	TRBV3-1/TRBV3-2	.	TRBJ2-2	TGTGCCAGCAGCCAACAGCGGGGGGGCGGCGGGGAGCTGTTTTTT	CASSQQRGGGGELFF
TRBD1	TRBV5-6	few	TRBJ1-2	TGTGCCAGCAGCTGGCTAACCGGGACAGCGGTCCCGGGCTACACCTTC	CASSWLTGTAVPGYTF